A single sample is the source of the 27 T cell receptor beta chains below, sequenced in a study of CD8+ T cells in alopecia areata. Sequencing relied on a cDNA template that was reverse transcribed from extracted RNA. The method was immunoSEQ multiplex PCR; TCRdb's version includes in-frame clones alone and lacks a portion of them. Of 100,000 to 150,000 clones listed, roughly 50% are singletons. The sample was NKG2D-low CD8+ T cells sorted from blood. Source of these receptors: a human donor with alopecia areata.

This clone was seen a few times. The rearrangement joins TRBV6-6 to TRBJ2-3, with D uncertain. The CDR3 is made up of 14 amino acids. Germline CDR1 reads MNHNY; CDR2 reads SVGAGI (reference sequence). V was cut by 7 bases and J by 0 bases, with 11 bases left in between. CDR3 protein: CASTPLISTDTQYF. DNA for the CDR3: TGTGCCAGCACCCCCCTTATCAGCACAGATACGCAGTATTTT.

The chain combines TRBV9 with TRBJ2-1, with TRBD2 matching over 11 bases. V shed 3 bases and J 8 bases; nucleotides not matched to a gene: 10. The CDR3 is 16 amino acids. From germline, CDR1 is SGDLS and CDR2 YYNGEE. The CDR3 loop is CASSEHPSGGSDEQFF. CDR3 bases: TGTGCCAGCAGCGAGCACCCTAGCGGGGGGTCCGATGAGCAGTTCTTC.

V usage is TRBV27 and J usage is TRBJ2-7; D not resolved. CDR3 length equals 11 residues. Germline V gene lookup returns CDR1 MNHEY and CDR2 SMNVEV (reference sequence). Trimming removed 6 bases from V and 3 bases from J, with 6 bases in between. The CDR3 reads CASRLGYEQYF. CDR3 sequence (DNA): TGTGCCAGCAGACTCGGCTACGAGCAGTACTTC.

A remark on this clone: The same CDR3 also results from other DNA sequences found in this sample. The V call is TRBV30, the J call TRBJ2-7; D gene unclear. V lost 2 bases to trimming and J lost 2 bases, with 7 bases between them. The germline CDR1 and CDR2 sequences are GTSNPN and SVGIG (reference sequence). CDR3 size: 12 residues. In DNA, the CDR3 is TGTGCCTGGAGTTTAACAGCCTACGAGCAGTACTTC. It codes for CAWSLTAYEQYF. Using reference TRBV30 and TRBJ2-7 for the parts outside the CDR3, the full variable domain is SQTIHQWPATLVQPVGSPLSLECTVEGTSNPNLYWYRQAAGRGLQLLFYSVGIGQISSEVPQNLSASRPQDRQFILSSKKLLLSDSGFYLCAWSLTAYEQYFGPGTRLTVT.

Only a few counts were recorded for this clone. The chain's CDR3 is CSVDRTARSTDTQYF. The DNA of the CDR3 is TGCAGCGTGGACCGAACCGCCAGAAGCACAGATACGCAGTATTTT. The V gene is TRBV29-1, the J gene TRBJ2-3, with D unresolved. The CDR3 covers 15 residues. With 6 bases removed from V and 0 bases from J, the gap between germline ends came to 16 bases. The germline V gene has CDR1 SQVTM and CDR2 ANQGSEA.

Here the CDR3 reads CSVEGTGESTEAFF. The DNA for the CDR3 is TGCAGCGTTGAAGGGACAGGGGAGTCCACTGAAGCTTTCTTT. This rearrangement joins TRBV29-1 to TRBJ1-1; 9 nucleotides align to TRBD1. CDR1 is SQVTM, CDR2 ANQGSEA, per germline. The CDR3 spans 14 residues. With V trimmed by 1 base and J by 4 bases, 4 bases remained unmatched.

This clone was counted a few times. The rearrangement uses TRBV29-1 and TRBJ1-4; tentatively, D is TRBD1 (5 bases). This CDR3 spans 12 amino acids. V dropped 7 bases and J dropped 7 bases, with 13 bases sitting between them. From germline, CDR1 is SQVTM and CDR2 ANQGSEA. The CDR3 DNA reads as TGCAGCGCTGGGGGGGGAGTTGAAAAACTGTTTTTT. It is translated as CSAGGGVEKLFF.

This chain uses TRBV7-9 with TRBJ2-5; D possibly corresponds to TRBD1 (6 bases). With 3 bases removed from V and 3 bases from J, the gap between germline ends came to 14 bases. CDR3 length: 15 amino acids. The V gene's germline CDR1 is SEHNR and CDR2 FQNEAQ (reference sequence). CDR3 bases: TGTGCCAGCAGCTTTGTCGGTGAGGGGGAAGAGACCCAGTACTTC. Translating it yields CASSFVGEGEETQYF. Looking up the rest from reference TRBV7-9 and TRBJ2-5 gives the full variable domain: DTGVSQNPRHKITKRGQNVTFRCDPISEHNRLYWYRQTLGQGPEFLTYFQNEAQLEKSRLLSDRFSAERPKGSFSTLEIQRTEQGDSAMYLCASSFVGEGEETQYFGPGTRLLVL.

This clone is a singleton in its sample. CDR3 protein: CASSGPGQGAYEQYF. DNA for the CDR3: TGCGCCAGCAGCGGCCCGGGACAGGGGGCCTACGAGCAGTACTTC. The rearrangement links TRBV5-1 to TRBJ2-7; 11 positions agree with TRBD1. The CDR3 runs to 15 residues. Trimming cost V 4 bases and J 2 bases; bases outside gene matches: 5. CDR1 and CDR2 from the germline V gene are SGHRS and YFSETQ.

This clone appeared a few times. The chain links TRBV29-1 to TRBJ2-7; D might be TRBD1 (6 bases). CDR3 length equals 15 residues. Germline CDR1 and CDR2: SQVTM and ANQGSEA. Trimming removed 0 bases from V and 1 base from J, with 13 bases in between. CDR3 sequence: CSVEDRGGRSYEQYF. CDR3 in DNA: TGCAGCGTTGAAGATCGTGGGGGCAGATCCTACGAGCAGTACTTC.

The chain combines TRBV13 with TRBJ2-1; perhaps TRBD1 as D (6 bases). V was pared by 0 bases and J by 10 bases, with 16 bases between. CDR1 is PRHDT, CDR2 FYEKMQ, per germline (reference sequence). The CDR3 covers 15 residues. Written as DNA, the CDR3 is TGTGCCAGCAGCTTAGGCCGAGGGGGAGCTAGGGAGCAGTTCTTC. Encoded protein: CASSLGRGGAREQFF.

Only a few counts were recorded for this clone. The chain couples TRBV7-3 to TRBJ2-2; D ambiguous. CDR1 and CDR2 from the germline V gene are SGHTA and FQGTGA. There are 15 residues in the CDR3. V shed 5 bases and J shed 2 bases, with 12 bases lying between them. CDR3 loop: CASSLNPDNTGELFF. Here the CDR3 DNA reads TGTGCCAGCAGCCTAAATCCGGATAACACCGGGGAGCTGTTTTTT.

This chain joins TRBV30 and TRBJ2-7; unclear D gene. The CDR3 is 14 amino acids. Trimming left V 2 bases short and J 0 bases short, with 11 bases between. Germline CDR1 reads GTSNPN; CDR2 reads SVGIG (reference sequence). CDR3 sequence reads: CAWSTGVSSYEQYF. Written as DNA, the CDR3 is TGTGCCTGGAGTACCGGTGTAAGCTCCTACGAGCAGTACTTC.

The chain recombines TRBV6-5 with TRBJ2-2; 7 nucleotides match TRBD1. This CDR3 is 14 amino acids long. The germline V gene encodes CDR1 MNHEY and CDR2 SVGAGI. V trimming: 8 bases; J trimming: 6 bases; junction bases outside the gene matches: 9. The CDR3 DNA follows: TGTGCCAGCGGGGACAGAGAGGATTCCGGGGAGCTGTTTTTT. It is translated as CASGDREDSGELFF.

This clone was seen more than once but under ten times. The CDR3 sequence: CSSGGEDYGYTF. DNA for the CDR3: TGCAGCTCCGGAGGCGAGGACTATGGCTACACCTTC. The J gene is TRBJ1-2, the V gene TRBV29-1; D is unclear. There are 12 residues in the CDR3. V was shortened by 8 bases and J by 3 bases, with 13 bases between the two germline ends. Germline-derived CDR1 and CDR2 are SQVTM and ANQGSEA.

V is TRBV30 and J is TRBJ2-1; 15 bases agree with TRBD2. The germline V gene has CDR1 GTSNPN and CDR2 SVGIG (reference sequence). The CDR3 runs to 16 residues. V was pared by 3 bases and J by 3 bases, with 3 bases of the junction left unmatched. This chain's CDR3 is CAWSPGLAGGYNEQFF. For the CDR3, the DNA is TGTGCCTGGAGCCCGGGACTAGCGGGGGGCTACAATGAGCAGTTCTTC.

The rearrangement uses TRBV4-1 and TRBJ2-1, with a tentative D call TRBD1 (5 bases). The V end lost 6 bases, the J end lost 1 base, and 10 bases lay between the germline ends. Germline V gene sequence: CDR1 MGHRA, CDR2 YSYEKL. CDR3 size: 14 residues. CDR3 DNA: TGCGCCAGCAGGGACACCGAGTCCTACAATGAGCAGTTCTTC. Translating it yields CASRDTESYNEQFF.

This clone was counted between two and nine times. The J gene is TRBJ1-2, the V gene TRBV29-1, with a tentative D call TRBD1 (6 bases). CDR1 is SQVTM and CDR2 is ANQGSEA in the germline V gene. The CDR3 is made up of 14 amino acids. Trimming removed 0 bases from V and 8 bases from J, with 16 bases in between. The CDR3: CSVEDEAGGPGYTF. The CDR3 nucleotides read TGCAGCGTTGAAGACGAGGCCGGGGGCCCAGGCTACACCTTC.

This clone appeared a few times. The rearrangement uses TRBV6-5 and TRBJ1-1, with D maybe TRBD1 (6 bases). Trimming took 6 bases from V and 4 from J, leaving 12 bases between them. Germline CDR1 MNHEY, CDR2 SVGAGI. The CDR3 extends over 13 amino acids. The CDR3 loop reads CASSGGGATEAFF. In DNA form, the CDR3 reads TGTGCCAGCAGCGGAGGGGGGGCCACTGAAGCTTTCTTT.

The V gene is TRBV5-1, the J gene TRBJ2-5; D is possibly TRBD2 (5 bases). Trimming stripped 4 bases from V and 4 bases from J, with 23 bases between. The V gene's germline CDR1 is SGHRS and CDR2 YFSETQ. This CDR3 spans 17 amino acids. The CDR3 reads CASSLLTRLAGGETQYF. The CDR3 coding sequence is TGCGCCAGCAGCCTCCTCACGCGTCTGGCGGGTGGAGAGACCCAGTACTTC.

The V and J genes are TRBV27 and TRBJ2-3, with 11 bases fitting TRBD2. Germline V gives CDR1 MNHEY, CDR2 SMNVEV (reference sequence). The ends lost 0 bases at V and 7 bases at J; junction bases unmatched: 6. The CDR3 contains 16 residues. In DNA, the CDR3 is TGTGCCAGCAGTTTATCGCTAGCGGGAGGTCCATATACGCAGTATTTT. It translates to CASSLSLAGGPYTQYF.

This clone was counted only a few times. This chain connects TRBV4-3 to TRBJ2-6; D might be TRBD1 (5 bases). Per the germline V gene, CDR1 is LGHNA and CDR2 is YSLEER. V was cut by 0 bases and J by 4 bases, with 16 bases left in between. The CDR3 has 18 residues. In DNA, the CDR3 is TGCGCCAGCAGCCAAGAGAGCCCCGGACAAACCGGGGCCAACGTCCTGACTTTC. Protein product: CASSQESPGQTGANVLTF.

This clone was counted a few times. The chain links TRBV28 to TRBJ2-1; D gene ambiguous. Germline CDR1 is MDHEN and CDR2 is SYDVKM. CDR3 length: 12 amino acids. With 5 bases removed from V and 4 bases from J, the gap between germline ends came to 6 bases. Written as DNA, the CDR3 is TGTGCCAGCAGTCTAGTATACAATGAGCAGTTCTTC. It translates to CASSLVYNEQFF.

The chain employs TRBV28 and TRBJ2-7; perhaps TRBD1 as D (5 bases). The CDR3 has 14 residues. Trimming left V 3 bases short and J 2 bases short, with 11 bases between. Germline V gives CDR1 MDHEN, CDR2 SYDVKM. CDR3 protein: CASSFLARAYEQYF. The CDR3 nucleotides read TGTGCCAGCAGTTTTTTGGCCAGGGCCTACGAGCAGTACTTC.

This clone was found many times. The chain combines TRBV7-8 with TRBJ1-2; D remains ambiguous. Looked up from germline, CDR1 is SGHVS and CDR2 is FQNEAQ. V dropped 3 bases and J dropped 9 bases, with 11 bases sitting between them. The CDR3 has 12 amino acids. The CDR3, as DNA: TGTGCCAGCAGCTTCGATATTCAGAGCTACACCTTC. Amino acids: CASSFDIQSYTF.

This rearrangement joins TRBV2 to TRBJ2-7; possible D gene TRBD2, 5 bases. This CDR3 comprises 14 residues. CDR1 and CDR2 from the germline V gene are SNHLY and FYNNEI. V was shortened by 5 bases and J by 4 bases, with 15 bases between the two germline ends. The CDR3 coding sequence is TGTGCCAGCAGTATTCTCCGGGAAGGGTACGAGCAGTACTTC. Translation: CASSILREGYEQYF.

This clone was counted between two and nine times. V and J are TRBV7-9 and TRBJ1-1; no firm D call. V was clipped by 1 base and J by 6 bases, with 12 bases between them. This CDR3 is built from 14 residues. Germline V gene lookup returns CDR1 SEHNR and CDR2 FQNEAQ (reference sequence). CDR3 protein: CASSLVRAGAEAFF. The CDR3 DNA follows: TGTGCCAGCAGCTTAGTACGGGCCGGAGCTGAAGCTTTCTTT.